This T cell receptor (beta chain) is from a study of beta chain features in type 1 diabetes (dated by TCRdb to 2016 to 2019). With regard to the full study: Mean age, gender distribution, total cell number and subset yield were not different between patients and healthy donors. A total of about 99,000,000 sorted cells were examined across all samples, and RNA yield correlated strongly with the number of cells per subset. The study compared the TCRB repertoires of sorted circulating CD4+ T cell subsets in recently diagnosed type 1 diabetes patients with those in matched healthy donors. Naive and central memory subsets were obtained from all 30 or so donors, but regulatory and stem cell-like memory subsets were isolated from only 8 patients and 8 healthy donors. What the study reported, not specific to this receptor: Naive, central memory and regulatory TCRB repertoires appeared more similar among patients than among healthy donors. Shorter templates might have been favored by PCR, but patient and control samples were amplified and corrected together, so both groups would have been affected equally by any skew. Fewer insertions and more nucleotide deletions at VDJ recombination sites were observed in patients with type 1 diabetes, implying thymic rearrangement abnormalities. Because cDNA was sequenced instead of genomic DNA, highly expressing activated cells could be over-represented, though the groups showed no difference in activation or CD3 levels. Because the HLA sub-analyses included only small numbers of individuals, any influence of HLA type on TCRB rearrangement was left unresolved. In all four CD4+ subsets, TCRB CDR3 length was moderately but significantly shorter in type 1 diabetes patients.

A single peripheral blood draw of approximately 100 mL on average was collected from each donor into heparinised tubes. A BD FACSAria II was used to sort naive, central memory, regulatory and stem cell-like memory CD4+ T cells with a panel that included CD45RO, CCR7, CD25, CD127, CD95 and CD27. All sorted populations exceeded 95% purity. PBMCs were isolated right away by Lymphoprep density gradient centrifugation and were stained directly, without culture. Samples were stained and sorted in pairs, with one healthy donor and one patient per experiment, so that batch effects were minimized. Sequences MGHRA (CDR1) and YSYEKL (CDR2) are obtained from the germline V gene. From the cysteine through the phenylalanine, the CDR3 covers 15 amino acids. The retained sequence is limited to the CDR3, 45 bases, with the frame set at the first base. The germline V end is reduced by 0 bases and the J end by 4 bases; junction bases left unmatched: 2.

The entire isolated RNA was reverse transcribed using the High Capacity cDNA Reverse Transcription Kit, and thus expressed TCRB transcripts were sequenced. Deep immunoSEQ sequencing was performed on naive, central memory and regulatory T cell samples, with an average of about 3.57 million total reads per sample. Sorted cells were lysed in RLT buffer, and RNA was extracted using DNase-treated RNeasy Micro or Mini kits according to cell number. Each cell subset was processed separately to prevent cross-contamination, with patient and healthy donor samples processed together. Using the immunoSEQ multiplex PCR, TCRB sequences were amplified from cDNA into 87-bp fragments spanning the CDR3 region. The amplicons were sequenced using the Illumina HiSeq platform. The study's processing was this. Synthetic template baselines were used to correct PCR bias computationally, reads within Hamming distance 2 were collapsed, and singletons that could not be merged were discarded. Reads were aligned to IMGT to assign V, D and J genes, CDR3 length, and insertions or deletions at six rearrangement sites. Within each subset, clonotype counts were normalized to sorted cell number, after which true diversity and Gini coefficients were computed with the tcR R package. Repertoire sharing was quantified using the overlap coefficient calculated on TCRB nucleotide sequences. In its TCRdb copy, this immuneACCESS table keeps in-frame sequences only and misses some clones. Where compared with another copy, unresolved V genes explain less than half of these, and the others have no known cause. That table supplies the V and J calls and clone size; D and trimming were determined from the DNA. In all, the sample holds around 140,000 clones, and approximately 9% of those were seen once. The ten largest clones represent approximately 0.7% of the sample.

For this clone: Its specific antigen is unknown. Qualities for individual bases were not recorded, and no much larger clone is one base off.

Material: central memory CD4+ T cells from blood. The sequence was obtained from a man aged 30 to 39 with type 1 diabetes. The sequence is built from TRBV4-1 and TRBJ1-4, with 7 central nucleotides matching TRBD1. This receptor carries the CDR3 CASSQEGQINEKLFF. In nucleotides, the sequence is TGCGCCAGCAGCCAAGAGGGACAGATTAATGAAAAACTGTTTTTT.